This T cell receptor beta chain came from a study of blood T cell repertoires in COVID-19. CDR1 is MDHEN and CDR2 is SYDVKM in the germline V gene. Trimming pared 5 bases from V and 5 bases from J, leaving 13 bases between. This CDR3 has 13 amino acids. Clones were read by immunoSEQ multiplex PCR, and TCRdb kept only the in-frame ones, dropping some. The sample yields more than 45,000 clones, 83% seen once. The clonotype comes from a man older than 75 in a cohort sampled during active COVID-19. The sequencing input was peripheral blood. This chain links TRBV28 with TRBJ2-7; D remains ambiguous. The CDR3 DNA reads TGTGCCAGCAGTCGGGTCAACCCCAACGAGCAGTACTTC. Protein: CASSRVNPNEQYF.